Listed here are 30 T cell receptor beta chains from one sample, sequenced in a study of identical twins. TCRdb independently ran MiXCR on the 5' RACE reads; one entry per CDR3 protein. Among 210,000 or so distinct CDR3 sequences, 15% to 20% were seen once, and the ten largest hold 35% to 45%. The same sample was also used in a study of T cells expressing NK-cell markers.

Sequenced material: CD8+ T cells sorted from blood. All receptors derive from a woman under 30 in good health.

CDR3 coding DNA: TGTGCCAGCAGCCTAGACGCCATGAACACTGAAGCTTTCTTT. Translated, it gives CASSLDAMNTEAFF. This chain connects TRBV7-9 to TRBJ1-1; the D is unclear. The CDR3 runs 14 residues. Trimming took off 5 bases at V and 0 bases at J, with 10 bases between the two ends. CDR1 is SEHNR, CDR2 FQNEAQ, per germline (reference sequence).

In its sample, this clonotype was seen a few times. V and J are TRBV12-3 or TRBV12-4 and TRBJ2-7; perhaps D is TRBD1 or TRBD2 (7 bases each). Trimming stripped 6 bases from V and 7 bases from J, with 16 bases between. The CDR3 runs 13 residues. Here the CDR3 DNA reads TGTGCCAGCAGACCCACAGGGGAGGGGGAGCAGTACTTC. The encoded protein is CASRPTGEGEQYF.

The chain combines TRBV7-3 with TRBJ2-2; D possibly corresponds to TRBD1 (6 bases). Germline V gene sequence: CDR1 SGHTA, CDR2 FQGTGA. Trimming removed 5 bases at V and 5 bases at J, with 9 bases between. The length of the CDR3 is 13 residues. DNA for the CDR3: TGTGCCAGCAGCGAAACAGGGACCGGGGAGCTGTTTTTT. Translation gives CASSETGTGELFF.

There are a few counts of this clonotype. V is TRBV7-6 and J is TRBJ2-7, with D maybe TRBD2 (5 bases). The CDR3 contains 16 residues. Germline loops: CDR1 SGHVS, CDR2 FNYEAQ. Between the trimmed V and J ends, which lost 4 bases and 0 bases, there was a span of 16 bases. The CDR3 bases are TGTGCCAGCAGCTCCGCTGCCAGCGGTAGCTCCTACGAGCAGTACTTC. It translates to CASSSAASGSSYEQYF.

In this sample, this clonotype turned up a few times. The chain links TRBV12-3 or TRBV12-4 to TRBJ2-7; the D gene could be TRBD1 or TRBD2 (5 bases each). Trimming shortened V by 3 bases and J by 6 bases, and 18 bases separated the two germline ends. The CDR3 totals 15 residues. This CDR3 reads CASSLGPGTSGEQYF. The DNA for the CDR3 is TGTGCCAGCAGTTTGGGTCCCGGGACGTCGGGCGAGCAGTACTTC.

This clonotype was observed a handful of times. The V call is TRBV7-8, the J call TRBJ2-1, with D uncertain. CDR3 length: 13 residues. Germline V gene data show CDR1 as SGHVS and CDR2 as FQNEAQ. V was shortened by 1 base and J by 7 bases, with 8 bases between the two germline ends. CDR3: CASSLDGVNEQFF. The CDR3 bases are TGTGCCAGCAGCTTAGATGGGGTTAATGAGCAGTTCTTC. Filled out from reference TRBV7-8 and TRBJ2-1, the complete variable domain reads GAGVSQSPRYKVAKRGQDVALRCDPISGHVSLFWYQQALGQGPEFLTYFQNEAQLDKSGLPSDRFFAERPEGSVSTLKIQRTQQEDSAVYLCASSLDGVNEQFFGPGTRLTVL.

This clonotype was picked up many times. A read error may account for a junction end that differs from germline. CDR3 coding DNA: TGTGCCAGCAGCTTAGGGGGTCAGCCCCAGCATTTT. This gives the protein CASSLGGQPQHF. The chain carries TRBV12-3 or TRBV12-4 and TRBJ1-5, with D possibly TRBD1 on 6 matching bases. This CDR3 region has 12 residues.

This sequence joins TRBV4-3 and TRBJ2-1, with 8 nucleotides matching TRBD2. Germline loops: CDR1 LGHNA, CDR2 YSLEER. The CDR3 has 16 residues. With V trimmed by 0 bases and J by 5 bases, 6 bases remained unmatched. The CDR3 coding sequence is TGCGCCAGCAGCCAAGAGACTAGCGATGTGGACAATGAGCAGTTCTTC. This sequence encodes CASSQETSDVDNEQFF.

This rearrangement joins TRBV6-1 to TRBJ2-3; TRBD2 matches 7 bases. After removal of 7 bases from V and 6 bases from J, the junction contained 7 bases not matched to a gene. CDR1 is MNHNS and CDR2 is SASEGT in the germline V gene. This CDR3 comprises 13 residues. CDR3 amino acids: CASTAGDSDTQYF. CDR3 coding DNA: TGTGCCAGCACGGCGGGAGATTCGGATACGCAGTATTTT.

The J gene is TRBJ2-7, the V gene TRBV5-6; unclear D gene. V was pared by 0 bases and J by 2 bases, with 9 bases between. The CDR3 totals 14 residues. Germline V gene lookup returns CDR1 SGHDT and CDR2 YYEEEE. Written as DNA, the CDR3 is TGTGCCAGCAGCTTGGGGCTAGGCCCCTACGAGCAGTACTTC. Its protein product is CASSLGLGPYEQYF.

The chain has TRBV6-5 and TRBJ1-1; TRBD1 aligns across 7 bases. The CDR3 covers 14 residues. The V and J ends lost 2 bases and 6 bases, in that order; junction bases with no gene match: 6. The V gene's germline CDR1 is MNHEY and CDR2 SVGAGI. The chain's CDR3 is CASSYQTGSAEAFF. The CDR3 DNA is TGTGCCAGCAGTTACCAGACAGGGAGCGCTGAAGCTTTCTTT.

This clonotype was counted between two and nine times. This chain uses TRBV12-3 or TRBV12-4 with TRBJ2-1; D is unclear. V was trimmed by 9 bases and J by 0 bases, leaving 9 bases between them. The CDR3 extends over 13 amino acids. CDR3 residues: CASRRNSYNEQFF. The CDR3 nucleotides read TGTGCCAGTCGGCGGAACTCCTACAATGAGCAGTTCTTC.

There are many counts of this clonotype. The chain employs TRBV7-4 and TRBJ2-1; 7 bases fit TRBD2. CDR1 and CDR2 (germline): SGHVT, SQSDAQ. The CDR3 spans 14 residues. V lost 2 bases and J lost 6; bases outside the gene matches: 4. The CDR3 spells CASSLLGGPNEQFF. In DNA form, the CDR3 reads TGTGCCAGCAGCTTATTGGGAGGGCCCAATGAGCAGTTCTTC.

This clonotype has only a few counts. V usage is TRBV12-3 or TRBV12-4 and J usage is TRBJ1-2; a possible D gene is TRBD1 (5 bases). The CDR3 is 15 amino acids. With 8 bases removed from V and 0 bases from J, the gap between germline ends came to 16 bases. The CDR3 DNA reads TGTGCCAGCGCCGAAACGGGGCCTGCTAACTATGGCTACACCTTC. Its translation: CASAETGPANYGYTF.

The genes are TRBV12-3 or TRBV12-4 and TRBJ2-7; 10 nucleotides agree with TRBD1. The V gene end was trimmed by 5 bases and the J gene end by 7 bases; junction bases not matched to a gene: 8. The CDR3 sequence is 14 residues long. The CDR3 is CASSVGTGAKEQYF. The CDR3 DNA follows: TGTGCCAGCAGTGTCGGGACAGGGGCGAAGGAGCAGTACTTC.

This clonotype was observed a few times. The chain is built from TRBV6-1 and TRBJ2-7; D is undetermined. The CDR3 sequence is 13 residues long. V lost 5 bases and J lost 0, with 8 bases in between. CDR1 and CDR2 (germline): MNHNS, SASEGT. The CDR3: CASSTYSSYEQYF. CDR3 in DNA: TGTGCCAGCAGTACCTACTCCTCCTACGAGCAGTACTTC.

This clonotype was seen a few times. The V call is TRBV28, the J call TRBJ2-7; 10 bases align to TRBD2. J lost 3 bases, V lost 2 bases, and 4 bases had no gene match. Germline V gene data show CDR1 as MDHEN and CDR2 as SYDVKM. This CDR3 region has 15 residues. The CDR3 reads CASSLGLAAGYEQYF. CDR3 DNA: TGTGCCAGCAGTTTAGGACTAGCGGCTGGCTACGAGCAGTACTTC.

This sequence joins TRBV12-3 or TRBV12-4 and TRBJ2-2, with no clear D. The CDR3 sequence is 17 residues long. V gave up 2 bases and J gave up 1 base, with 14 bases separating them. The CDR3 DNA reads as TGTGCCAGCAGTTTATTGGCCAGGTTTCTGAACACCGGGGAGCTGTTTTTT. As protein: CASSLLARFLNTGELFF.

The CDR3 region is CASSPWGGTYNEQFF. In nucleotides, the CDR3 is TGTGCCAGCAGCCCCTGGGGGGGAACCTACAATGAGCAGTTCTTC. V usage is TRBV5-6 and J usage is TRBJ2-1, with 7 positions matching TRBD2. CDR1 and CDR2 from the germline V gene are SGHDT and YYEEEE. The V segment lost 4 bases and the J segment 2 bases; nucleotides outside the gene matches: 6. The CDR3 extends over 15 amino acids.

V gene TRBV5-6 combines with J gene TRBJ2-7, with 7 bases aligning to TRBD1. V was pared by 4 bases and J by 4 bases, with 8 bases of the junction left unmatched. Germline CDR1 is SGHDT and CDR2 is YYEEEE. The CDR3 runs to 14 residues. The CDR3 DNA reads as TGTGCCAGCAGCAGTTCCGGGACAGATTACGAGCAGTACTTC. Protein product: CASSSSGTDYEQYF.

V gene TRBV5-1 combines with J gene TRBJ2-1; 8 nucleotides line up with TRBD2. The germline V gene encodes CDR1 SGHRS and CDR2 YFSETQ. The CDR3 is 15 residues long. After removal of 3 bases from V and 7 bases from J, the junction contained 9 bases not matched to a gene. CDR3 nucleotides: TGCGCCAGCAGCTCCTTCGGACTAGCTATGAATGAGCAGTTCTTC. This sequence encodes CASSSFGLAMNEQFF.

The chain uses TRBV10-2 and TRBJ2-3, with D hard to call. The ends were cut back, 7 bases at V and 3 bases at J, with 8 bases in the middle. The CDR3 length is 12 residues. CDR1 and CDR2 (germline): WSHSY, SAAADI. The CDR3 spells CASNPGTDTQYF. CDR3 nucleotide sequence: TGCGCCAGCAACCCCGGTACAGATACGCAGTATTTT.

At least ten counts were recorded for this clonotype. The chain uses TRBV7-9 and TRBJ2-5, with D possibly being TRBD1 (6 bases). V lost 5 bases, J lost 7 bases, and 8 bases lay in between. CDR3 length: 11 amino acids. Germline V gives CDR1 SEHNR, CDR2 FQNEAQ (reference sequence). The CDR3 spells CASSKGGTQYF. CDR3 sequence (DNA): TGTGCCAGCAGCAAAGGGGGGACCCAGTACTTC.

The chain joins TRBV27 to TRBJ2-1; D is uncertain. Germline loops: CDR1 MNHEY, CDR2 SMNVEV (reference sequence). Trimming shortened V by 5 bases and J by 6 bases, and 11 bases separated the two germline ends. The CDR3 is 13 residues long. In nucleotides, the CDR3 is TGTGCCAGCAGTCCCGGCCGCGGCAATGAGCAGTTCTTC. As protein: CASSPGRGNEQFF.

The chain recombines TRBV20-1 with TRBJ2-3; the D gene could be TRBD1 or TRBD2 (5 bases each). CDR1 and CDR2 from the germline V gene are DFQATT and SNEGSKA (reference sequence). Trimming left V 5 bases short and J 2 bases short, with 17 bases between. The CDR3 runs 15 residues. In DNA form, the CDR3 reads TGCAGTGCTGCACCCAGGGCGGAGGTCACAGATACGCAGTATTTT. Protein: CSAAPRAEVTDTQYF.

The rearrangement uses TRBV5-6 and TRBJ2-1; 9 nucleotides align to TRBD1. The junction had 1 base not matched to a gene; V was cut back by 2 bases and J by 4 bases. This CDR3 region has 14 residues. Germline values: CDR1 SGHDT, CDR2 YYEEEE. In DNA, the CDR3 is TGTGCCAGCAGCTTAGGACAGGGGTACAATGAGCAGTTCTTC. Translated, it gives CASSLGQGYNEQFF.

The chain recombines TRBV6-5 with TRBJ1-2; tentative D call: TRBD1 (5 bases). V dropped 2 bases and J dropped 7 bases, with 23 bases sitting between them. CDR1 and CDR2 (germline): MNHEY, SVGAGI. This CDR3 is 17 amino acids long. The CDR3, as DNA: TGTGCCAGCAGTTACCCTCGAGTAGATCGGGACCCGGCTGGCTACACCTTC. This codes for CASSYPRVDRDPAGYTF.

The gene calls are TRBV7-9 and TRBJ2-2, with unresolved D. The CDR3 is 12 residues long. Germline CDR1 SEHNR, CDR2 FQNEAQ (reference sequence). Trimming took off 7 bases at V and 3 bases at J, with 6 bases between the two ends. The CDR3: CASIGYTGELFF. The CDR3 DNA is TGTGCCAGCATCGGTTACACCGGGGAGCTGTTTTTT.

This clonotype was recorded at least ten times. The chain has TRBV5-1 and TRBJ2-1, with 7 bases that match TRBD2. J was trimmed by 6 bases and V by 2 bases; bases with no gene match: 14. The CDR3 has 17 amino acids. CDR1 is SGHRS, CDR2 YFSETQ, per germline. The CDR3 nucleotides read TGCGCCAGCAGCTTTTTCGGCCCAAGCGGGGTTCGCAATGAGCAGTTCTTC. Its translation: CASSFFGPSGVRNEQFF.

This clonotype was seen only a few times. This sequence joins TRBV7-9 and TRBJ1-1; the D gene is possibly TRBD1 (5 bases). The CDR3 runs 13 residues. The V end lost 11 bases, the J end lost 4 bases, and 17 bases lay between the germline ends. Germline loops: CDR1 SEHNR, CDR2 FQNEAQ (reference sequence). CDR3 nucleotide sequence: TGTGCCCTGGCAGGGAGGAGTGGCACTGAAGCTTTCTTT. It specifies CALAGRSGTEAFF.